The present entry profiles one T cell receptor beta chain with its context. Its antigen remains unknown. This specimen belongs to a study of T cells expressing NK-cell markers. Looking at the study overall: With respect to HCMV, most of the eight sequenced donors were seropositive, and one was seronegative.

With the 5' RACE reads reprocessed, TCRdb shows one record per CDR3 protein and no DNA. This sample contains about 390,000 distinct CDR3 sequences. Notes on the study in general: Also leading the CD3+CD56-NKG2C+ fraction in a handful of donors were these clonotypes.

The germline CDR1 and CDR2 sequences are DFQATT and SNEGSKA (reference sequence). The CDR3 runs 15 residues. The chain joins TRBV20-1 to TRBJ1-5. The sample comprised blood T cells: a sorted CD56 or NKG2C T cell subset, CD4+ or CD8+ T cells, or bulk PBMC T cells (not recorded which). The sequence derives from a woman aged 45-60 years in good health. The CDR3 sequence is CSARRSRDSNQPQHF.